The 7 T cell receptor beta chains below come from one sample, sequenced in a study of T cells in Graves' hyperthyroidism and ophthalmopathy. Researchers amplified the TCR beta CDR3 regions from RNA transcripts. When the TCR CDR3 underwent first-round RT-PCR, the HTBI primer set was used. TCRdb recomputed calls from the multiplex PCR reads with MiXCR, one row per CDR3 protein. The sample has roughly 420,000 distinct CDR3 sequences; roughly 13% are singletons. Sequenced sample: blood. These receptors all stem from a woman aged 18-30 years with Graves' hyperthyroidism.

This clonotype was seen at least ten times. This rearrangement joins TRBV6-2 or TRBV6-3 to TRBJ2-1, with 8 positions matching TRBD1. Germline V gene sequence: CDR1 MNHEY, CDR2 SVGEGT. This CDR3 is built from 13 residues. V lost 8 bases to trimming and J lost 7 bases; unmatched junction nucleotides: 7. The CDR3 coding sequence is TGTGCCAGCGGGGGACAGGCAGGGAATGAGCAGTTCTTC. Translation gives CASGGQAGNEQFF.

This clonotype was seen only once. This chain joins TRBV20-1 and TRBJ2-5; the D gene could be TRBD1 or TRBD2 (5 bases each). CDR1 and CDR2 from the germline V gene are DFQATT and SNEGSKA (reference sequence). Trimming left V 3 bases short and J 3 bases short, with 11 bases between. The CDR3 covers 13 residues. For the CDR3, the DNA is TGCAGTGCTAGGGGGACGAAGAAAGAGACCCAGTACTTC. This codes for CSARGTKKETQYF.

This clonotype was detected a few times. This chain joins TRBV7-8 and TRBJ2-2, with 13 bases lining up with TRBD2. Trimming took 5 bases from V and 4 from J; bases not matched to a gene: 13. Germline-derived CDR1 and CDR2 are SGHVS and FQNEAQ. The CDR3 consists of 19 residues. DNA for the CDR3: TGTGCCAGCAGCCCAAGGTTTACTAGCGGGAGGGCCTTCACCGGGGAGCTGTTTTTT. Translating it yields CASSPRFTSGRAFTGELFF.

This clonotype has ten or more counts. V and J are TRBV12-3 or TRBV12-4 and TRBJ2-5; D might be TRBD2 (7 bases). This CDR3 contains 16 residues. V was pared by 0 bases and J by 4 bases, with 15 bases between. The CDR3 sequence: CASSLAGRGLRETQYF. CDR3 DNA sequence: TGTGCCAGCAGTTTAGCGGGGCGGGGGCTACGAGAGACCCAGTACTTC.

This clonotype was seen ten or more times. The CDR3 DNA sequence: TGTGCCAGCAGCTTGTTAGGGGCCCAGTACTTC. Translating gives CASSLLGAQYF. The chain couples TRBV7-2 to TRBJ2-5, with D tentatively TRBD1 (5 bases). CDR3 size: 11 residues. Trimming left V 3 bases short and J 9 bases short, with 8 bases between. In germline, CDR1 is SGHTA, CDR2 FQGNSA.

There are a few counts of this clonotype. CDR3 bases: TGTGCCAGCTTCCTAAAAGTACAGGACAGGGGGTATGGCTACACCTTC. Protein product: CASFLKVQDRGYGYTF. This chain links TRBV7-9 with TRBJ1-2; 10 bases fit TRBD1. Germline V gives CDR1 SEHNR, CDR2 FQNEAQ (reference sequence). V lost 8 bases, J lost 5 bases, and 14 bases stayed unmatched. CDR3 length: 16 residues.

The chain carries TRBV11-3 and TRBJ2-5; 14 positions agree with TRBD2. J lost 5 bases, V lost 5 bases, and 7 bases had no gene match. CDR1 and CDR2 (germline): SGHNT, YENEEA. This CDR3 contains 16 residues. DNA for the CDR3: TGTGCCAGCAGCACAGGGACTAGCGGGAGATCGGAGACCCAGTACTTC. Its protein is CASSTGTSGRSETQYF.